Below, one T cell receptor beta chain is given with its context. Its antigen target is currently unknown. This specimen comes from a study of T cells in women clearing cervical HPV infection (dated by TCRdb to between 2018 and 2020). Describing the broader study: The cases were roughly 25 women with histologically confirmed HPV16-related CIN3 or worse, and 2 of these cases were invasive cancers. The roughly 23 controls were women who cleared a single incident HPV16 infection within 12 months without developing precancer or cancer. Case blood was taken at the visit when the lesion was first identified, whereas control blood was taken when infection was no longer detected. For cases, the median interval between lesion detection and blood sampling was about 140 days, with an interquartile range of roughly 85 to 200 days. Because only a few women had HLA typing data, the possibility that HLA type acted as a confounder could not be ruled out. An exploratory proof-of-principle case-control study, nested within the Guanacaste HPV Natural History Study in Costa Rica, was conducted to compare TCR repertoires across cervical HPV16 outcomes. Cases and controls were matched on year of sample collection and on age within five years. A median age of approximately 30 years was observed in cases versus roughly 40 in controls, and no significant differences in baseline characteristics were found. In the parent cohort, 10,049 women aged 18 or older were enrolled in Guanacaste, Costa Rica, during about 1993 to 1994 and then followed for under 9 years. Quality controls consisted of five blinded duplicates per group, for a total of around 60 samples made up of 50 participants and around ten replicates.

The immunoSEQ assay used multiplex PCR to amplify TCR beta CDR3 regions from an average of roughly 1.2 ug of genomic DNA per sample. Primer bias was corrected in the assay by using a complete synthetic TCR repertoire to establish an amplification baseline. Amplicons were sequenced on the Illumina platform. The authors' pipeline ran thus. Sequence errors were corrected by clustering with frequency ratios and a modified nearest-neighbor algorithm, and the sequences were then analyzed in the immunoSEQ Analyzer using IMGT gene definitions. At each rarefaction depth, TCR richness and evenness were averaged across 20 rarefaction repeats, and samples with fewer sequences than that depth were excluded. Wilcoxon rank sum tests with FDR correction were used to compare V, D and J gene relative abundances between the groups. Blinded duplicates gave an intraclass correlation of around 95% for TCR richness and an average of 76.4% across 66 gene segments. TCRdb mirrors the immuneACCESS table, restricted to in-frame sequences. Some clones are absent from its copies; in checked studies, under half trace to an unresolved V gene, and the reason for the others is unknown. Clone size and V and J calls were adopted from that table, with D and trimming inferred from the DNA. The sample table gives about 20,000 clones. Of the sample, 5.5% to 8% is held by the ten largest clones.

Every participant had a single incident cervical HPV16 infection, and prevalent HPV16 infections were excluded. Cervical HPV DNA was detected with MY09/MY11 PCR, and genotyping was done with dot-blot hybridization. Roughly 15 mL of heparinized blood was centrifuged, after which the buffy coat was aliquoted, frozen at -30 degrees C, and then stored at -80 degrees C. QIAGEN kits were used to extract genomic DNA from the buffy coat specimens. The full study reports these points: The cross-sectional design could not show whether associations preceded infection or resulted from it; effector/memory subsets and HPV-specific T cells were not isolated. TCR repertoire richness was significantly higher in CIN3+ cases than in controls across sequencing depths, while evenness did not differ. Random forest classifiers that combined richness and V gene abundances separated cases from controls with an estimated AUC of around 0.84. Because T-cell numbers per sample were unknown, differences in richness could reflect varying T-cell content rather than repertoire biology.

This clonotype originated in a woman aged 18 to 75 with a cervical HPV16 infection that either progressed to CIN3+ or cleared (not recorded which). Sequences were obtained from blood buffy coat.

CDR3 sequence: CSGIKGNTEAFF. The sequenced CDR3 bases are TGCAGCGGGATTAAGGGGAACACTGAA. The V and J segments used are TRBV29-1 and TRBJ1-1; the D gene remains uncertain. The missing CDR3 end, 3 residues past where the read stops, is filled in from the germline J gene. CDR1 SQVTM and CDR2 ANQGSEA are derived from the germline V gene. The CDR3 holds 12 amino acids from the cysteine to the phenylalanine. Only the CDR3 bases that were read are kept: 27 of them, in frame from base 1. Between the V and J ends, shortened by 7 bases and 1 base respectively, the junction contains 10 bases.